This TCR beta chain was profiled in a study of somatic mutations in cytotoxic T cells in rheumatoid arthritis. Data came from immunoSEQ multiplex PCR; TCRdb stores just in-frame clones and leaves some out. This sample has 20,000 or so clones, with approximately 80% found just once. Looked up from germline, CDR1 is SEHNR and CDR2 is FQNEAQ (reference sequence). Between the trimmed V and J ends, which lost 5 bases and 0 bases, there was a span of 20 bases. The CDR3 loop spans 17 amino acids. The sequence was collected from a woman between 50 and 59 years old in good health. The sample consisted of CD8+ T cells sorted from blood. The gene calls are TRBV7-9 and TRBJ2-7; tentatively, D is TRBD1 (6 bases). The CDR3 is CASSGGQRKHGSYEQYF. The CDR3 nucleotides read TGTGCCAGCAGCGGTGGACAGCGAAAACACGGCTCCTACGAGCAGTACTTC.